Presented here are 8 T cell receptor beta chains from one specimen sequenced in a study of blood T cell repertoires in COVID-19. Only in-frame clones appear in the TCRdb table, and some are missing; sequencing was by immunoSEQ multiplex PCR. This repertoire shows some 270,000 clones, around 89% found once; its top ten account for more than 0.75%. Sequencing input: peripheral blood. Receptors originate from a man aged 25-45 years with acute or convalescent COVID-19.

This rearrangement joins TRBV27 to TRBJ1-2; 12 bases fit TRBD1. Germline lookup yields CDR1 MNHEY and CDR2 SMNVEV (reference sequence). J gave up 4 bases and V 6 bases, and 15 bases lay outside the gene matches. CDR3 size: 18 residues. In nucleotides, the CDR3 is TGTGCCAGCAGCCCTTCCGGGACAGGGGGCATTTTGGGCTATGGCTACACCTTC. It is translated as CASSPSGTGGILGYGYTF.

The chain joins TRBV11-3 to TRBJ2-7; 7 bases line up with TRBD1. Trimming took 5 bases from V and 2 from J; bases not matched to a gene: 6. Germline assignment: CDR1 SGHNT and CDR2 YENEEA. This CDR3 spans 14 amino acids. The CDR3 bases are TGTGCCAGCAGCACCCGGGACAGCCCCTACGAGCAGTACTTC. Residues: CASSTRDSPYEQYF.

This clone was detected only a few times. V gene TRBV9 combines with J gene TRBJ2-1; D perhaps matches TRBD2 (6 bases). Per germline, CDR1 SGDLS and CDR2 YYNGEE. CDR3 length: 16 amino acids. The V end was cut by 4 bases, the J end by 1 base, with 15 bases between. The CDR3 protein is CASSIMGGGSYNEQFF. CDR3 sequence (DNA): TGTGCCAGCAGCATAATGGGAGGAGGATCCTACAATGAGCAGTTCTTC.

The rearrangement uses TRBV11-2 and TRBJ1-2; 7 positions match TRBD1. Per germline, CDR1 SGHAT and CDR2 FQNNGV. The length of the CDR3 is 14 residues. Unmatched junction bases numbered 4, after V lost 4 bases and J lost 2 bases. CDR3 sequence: CASSSIGGNYGYTF. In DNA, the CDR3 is TGTGCCAGCAGCTCAATAGGGGGCAACTATGGCTACACCTTC.

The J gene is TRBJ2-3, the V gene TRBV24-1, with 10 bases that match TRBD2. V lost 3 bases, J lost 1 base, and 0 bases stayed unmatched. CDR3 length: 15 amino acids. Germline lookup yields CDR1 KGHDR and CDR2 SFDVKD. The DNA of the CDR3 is TGTGCCACCAGTGATGGGACTAGCGGCACAGATACGCAGTATTTT. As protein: CATSDGTSGTDTQYF.

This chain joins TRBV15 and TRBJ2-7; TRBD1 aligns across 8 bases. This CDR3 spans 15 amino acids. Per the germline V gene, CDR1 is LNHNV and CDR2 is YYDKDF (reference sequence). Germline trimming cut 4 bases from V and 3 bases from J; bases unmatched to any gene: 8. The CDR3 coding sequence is TGTGCCACCAGCATCAACAGGGGGGCTCGCTACGAGCAGTACTTC. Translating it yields CATSINRGARYEQYF.

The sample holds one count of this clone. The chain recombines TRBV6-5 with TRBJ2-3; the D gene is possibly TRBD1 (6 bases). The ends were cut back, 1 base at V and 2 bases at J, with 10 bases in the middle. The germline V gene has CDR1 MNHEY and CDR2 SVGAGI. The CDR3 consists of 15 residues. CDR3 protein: CASSYYDRFTDTQYF. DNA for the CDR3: TGTGCCAGCAGTTACTATGACAGGTTCACAGATACGCAGTATTTT.

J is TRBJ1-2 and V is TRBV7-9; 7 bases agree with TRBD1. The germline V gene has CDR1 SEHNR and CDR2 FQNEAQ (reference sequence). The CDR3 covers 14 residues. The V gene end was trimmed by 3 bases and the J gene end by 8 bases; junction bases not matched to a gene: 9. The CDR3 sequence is CASSLAGQSQGYTF. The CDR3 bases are TGTGCCAGCAGCTTGGCGGGACAGTCTCAGGGCTACACCTTC.